This TCR beta chain was captured by sequencing in a study of blood T cell repertoires in COVID-19. Looking at the study overall: Material from acute and convalescent COVID-19 was sourced from the United States, Italy and Spain. PBMCs, B-cell-depleted T cells, or T cells provided the cDNA or gDNA that made up the material.

The ends lost 4 bases at V and 0 bases at J; junction bases unmatched: 6. CDR3 length: 16 amino acids. Looked up from germline, CDR1 is MNHNS and CDR2 is SASEGT. In the authors' workflow: Amplification with reference gene primers provided the estimates of nucleated cell counts. The assay was immunoSEQ multiplex PCR, and TCRdb's table has in-frame clones only and misses some. For V, J and clone size, that table is used; D and trimming come from the DNA. Among about 130,000 clones listed, 70% to 85% were seen once. Source material: peripheral blood. V usage is TRBV6-1 and J usage is TRBJ1-5, with 7 bases lining up with TRBD1. The clonotype was recovered from a woman aged 55-70 years with acute or convalescent COVID-19. The CDR3 region is CASSVTGIFSNQPQHF. The DNA of the CDR3 is TGTGCCAGCAGTGTGACAGGGATCTTTAGCAATCAGCCCCAGCATTTT.